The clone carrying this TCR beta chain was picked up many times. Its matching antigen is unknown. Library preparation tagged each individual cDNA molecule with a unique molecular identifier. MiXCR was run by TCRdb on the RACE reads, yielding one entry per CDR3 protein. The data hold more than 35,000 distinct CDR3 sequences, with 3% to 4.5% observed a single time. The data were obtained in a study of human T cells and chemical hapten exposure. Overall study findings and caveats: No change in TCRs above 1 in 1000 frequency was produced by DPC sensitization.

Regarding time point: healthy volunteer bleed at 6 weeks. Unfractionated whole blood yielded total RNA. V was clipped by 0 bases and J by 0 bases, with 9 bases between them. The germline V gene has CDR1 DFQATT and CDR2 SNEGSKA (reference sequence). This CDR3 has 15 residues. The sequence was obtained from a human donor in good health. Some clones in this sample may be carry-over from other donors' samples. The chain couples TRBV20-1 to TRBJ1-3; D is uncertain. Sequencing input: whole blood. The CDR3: CSAREGWGSGNTIYF. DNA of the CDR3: TGCAGTGCTAGAGAGGGTTGGGGCTCTGGAAACACCATATATTTT.